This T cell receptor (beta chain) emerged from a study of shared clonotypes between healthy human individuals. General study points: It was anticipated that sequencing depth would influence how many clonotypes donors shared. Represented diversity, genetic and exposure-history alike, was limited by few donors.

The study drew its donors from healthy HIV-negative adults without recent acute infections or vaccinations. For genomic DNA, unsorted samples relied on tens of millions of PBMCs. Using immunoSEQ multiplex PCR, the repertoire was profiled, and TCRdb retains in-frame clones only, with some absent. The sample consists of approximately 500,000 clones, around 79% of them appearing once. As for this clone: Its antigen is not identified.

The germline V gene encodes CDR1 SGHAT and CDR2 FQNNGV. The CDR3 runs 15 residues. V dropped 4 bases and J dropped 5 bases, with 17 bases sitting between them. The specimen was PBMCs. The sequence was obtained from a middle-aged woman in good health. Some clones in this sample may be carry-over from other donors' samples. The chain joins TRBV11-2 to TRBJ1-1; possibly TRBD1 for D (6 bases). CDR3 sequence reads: CASSSRWGAGTEAFF. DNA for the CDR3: TGTGCCAGCAGCTCGCGTTGGGGGGCGGGTACTGAAGCTTTCTTT.